These 7 T cell receptor beta chains were sequenced from one sample in a study of blood T cell repertoires in COVID-19. Measured with immunoSEQ multiplex PCR; TCRdb has only the in-frame clones, and not every one. The repertoire consists of some 120,000 clones, with 80% to 90% occurring once and the leading ten covering approximately 28%. Sequencing was performed on peripheral blood. These receptors originate from a man in his 70s with active or convalescent COVID-19.

The chain joins TRBV6-6 to TRBJ2-3; 16 bases map to TRBD2. This CDR3 contains 15 residues. Per the germline V gene, CDR1 is MNHNY and CDR2 is SVGAGI (reference sequence). V dropped 5 bases and J dropped 9; count of bases not matched to a gene: 5. CDR3 sequence: CASSQGLAGGPTQYF. The CDR3 DNA reads as TGTGCCAGCAGTCAGGGACTAGCGGGAGGGCCAACGCAGTATTTT.

The chain is built from TRBV11-3 and TRBJ1-4; possible D gene TRBD1, 6 bases. Between the trimmed V and J ends, which lost 5 bases and 5 bases, there was a span of 12 bases. Per the germline V gene, CDR1 is SGHNT and CDR2 is YENEEA. The CDR3 runs to 14 residues. The CDR3 bases are TGTGCCAGCAGCCGCGGGGGGGCGAATGAAAAACTGTTTTTT. This codes for CASSRGGANEKLFF.

The chain has TRBV12-2 and TRBJ2-2; TRBD1, the table's D call, was not compared with the DNA. TRBV12-2 is shown as a pseudogene. The CDR3 totals 14 residues. This chain's CDR3 is CASRLVQNTGELFF. The CDR3 bases are TGTGCAAGTCGCTTGGTACAGAACACCGGGGAGCTGTTTTTT.

V gene TRBV30 combines with J gene TRBJ1-1; possibly TRBD1 for D (6 bases). From germline, CDR1 is GTSNPN and CDR2 SVGIG (reference sequence). V lost 5 bases, J lost 3 bases, and 16 bases lay in between. The CDR3 consists of 14 residues. The CDR3 is CAWGRNKGDTEAFF. CDR3 nucleotides: TGTGCCTGGGGCAGAAACAAGGGGGACACTGAAGCTTTCTTT.

The CDR3 spells CASSPSGETQYF. The CDR3 coding sequence is TGTGCCAGCAGCCCTAGCGGGGAGACCCAGTACTTC. The rearrangement uses TRBV3-1 (or the pseudogene TRBV3-2) and TRBJ2-5; 8 bases are a match to TRBD2. The junction had 0 bases not matched to a gene; V was cut back by 4 bases and J by 5 bases. This CDR3 has 12 residues. Germline V lookup: CDR1 LGHDT, CDR2 YNNKEL (reference sequence).

The V and J genes are TRBV7-2 and TRBJ1-1; D might be TRBD1 (5 bases). Germline lookup yields CDR1 SGHTA and CDR2 FQGNSA. V was cut by 0 bases and J by 2 bases, with 13 bases left in between. This CDR3 region has 16 residues. Here the CDR3 DNA reads TGTGCCAGCAGCTTAGCGGCAGGGACTTTCAACACTGAAGCTTTCTTT. Encoded protein: CASSLAAGTFNTEAFF.

The chain recombines TRBV27 with TRBJ2-7; 7 nucleotides align to TRBD2. The CDR3 contains 16 residues. Germline trimming cut 5 bases from V and 5 bases from J; bases unmatched to any gene: 15. CDR1 is MNHEY and CDR2 is SMNVEV in the germline V gene (reference sequence). The CDR3 loop reads CASSPLLAVAPHEQYF. CDR3 DNA sequence: TGTGCCAGCAGTCCTCTCCTAGCGGTAGCCCCCCACGAGCAGTACTTC.